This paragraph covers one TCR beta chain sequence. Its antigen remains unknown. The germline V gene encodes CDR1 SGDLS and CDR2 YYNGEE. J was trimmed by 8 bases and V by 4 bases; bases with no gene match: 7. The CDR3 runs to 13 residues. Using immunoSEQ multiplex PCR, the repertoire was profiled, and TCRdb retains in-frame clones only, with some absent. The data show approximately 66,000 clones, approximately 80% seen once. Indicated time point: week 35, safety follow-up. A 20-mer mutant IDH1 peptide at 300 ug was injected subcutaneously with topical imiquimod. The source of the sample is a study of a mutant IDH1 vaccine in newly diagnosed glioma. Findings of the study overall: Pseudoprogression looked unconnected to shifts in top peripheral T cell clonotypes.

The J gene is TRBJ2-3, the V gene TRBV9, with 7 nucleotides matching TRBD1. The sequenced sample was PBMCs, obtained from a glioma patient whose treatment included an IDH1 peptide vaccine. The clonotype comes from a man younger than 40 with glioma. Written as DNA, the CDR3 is TGTGCCAGCAGCTTTGACAGGGAGACTACGCAGTATTTT. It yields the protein CASSFDRETTQYF.